These T cell receptor beta chains were read from a single sample in a study of STAT5B mutations in CD4+ large granular lymphocyte leukemia. Produced via immunoSEQ multiplex PCR; TCRdb's table is partial and in-frame only. This table holds 30,000 to 40,000 clones, approximately 85% found once. Sequenced: CD4+ T cells from blood buffy coats. These receptor sequences come from a human donor in good health. Both conserved end residues are part of each CDR3. Each record gives: V gene, J gene, clone size, D gene, CDR3 DNA, CDR3 protein. A D gene is named only where the DNA matches it firmly. Clone size appears in some rows only: once, few, many, or a class for an expanded clone.

V gene: TRBV10-1
J gene: TRBJ2-4
clone size: once
D gene: TRBD2
CDR3 DNA: TGCGCCAGCTGGGGACTAGCCGAACATAAAAACATTCAGTACTTC
CDR3 protein: CASWGLAEHKNIQYF

V gene: TRBV27
J gene: TRBJ2-1
clone size: -
D gene: -
CDR3 DNA: TGTGCCAGCAGTTTAGAACAGGTGTCTAACTACAATGAGCAGTTCTTC
CDR3 protein: CASSLEQVSNYNEQFF

V gene: TRBV7-9
J gene: TRBJ1-5
clone size: -
D gene: TRBD1
CDR3 DNA: TGTGCCAGCAGCTTCGGGACAGGCAATCAGCCCCAGCATTTT
CDR3 protein: CASSFGTGNQPQHF

V gene: TRBV29-1
J gene: TRBJ2-7
clone size: -
D gene: TRBD1
CDR3 DNA: TGCAGCGTTGCCCCAGGGGGCTCCTACGAGCAGTACTTC
CDR3 protein: CSVAPGGSYEQYF

V gene: TRBV19
J gene: TRBJ2-7
clone size: -
D gene: TRBD1
CDR3 DNA: TGTGCCAGTAGTAACAGGGGGCCCCCGGACGAGCAGTACTTC
CDR3 protein: CASSNRGPPDEQYF

V gene: TRBV5-8
J gene: TRBJ2-5
clone size: -
D gene: TRBD1
CDR3 DNA: TGTGCCAGCAGGCCCGGGACAGGGAAAGAGACCCAGTACTTC
CDR3 protein: CASRPGTGKETQYF

V gene: TRBV6-6
J gene: TRBJ1-1
clone size: -
D gene: -
CDR3 DNA: TGTGCCAGCAGTTACGGGAGGGGGGTAAACACTGAAGCTTTCTTT
CDR3 protein: CASSYGRGVNTEAFF

V gene: TRBV6-1
J gene: TRBJ2-3
clone size: -
D gene: TRBD1
CDR3 DNA: TGTGCCAGCACCCTCGACAGGGGGCGAGATACGCAGTATTTT
CDR3 protein: CASTLDRGRDTQYF

V gene: TRBV9
J gene: TRBJ1-3
clone size: -
D gene: TRBD1
CDR3 DNA: TGTGCCAGCAGCCCCCGTCCCGCCACAGGGGGCGCGGACACCATATATTTT
CDR3 protein: CASSPRPATGGADTIYF

V gene: TRBV25-1
J gene: TRBJ1-3
clone size: -
D gene: TRBD1
CDR3 DNA: TGTGCCAGCAGTCAACAGGGGGGTTCTGGAAACACCATATATTTT
CDR3 protein: CASSQQGGSGNTIYF

V gene: TRBV27
J gene: TRBJ2-1
clone size: -
D gene: -
CDR3 DNA: TGTGCCAGCAGTCCTCGCTTACTACCATTTGAGCAGTTCTTC
CDR3 protein: CASSPRLLPFEQFF

V gene: TRBV2
J gene: TRBJ2-3
clone size: -
D gene: TRBD2
CDR3 DNA: TGTGCCAGCAGTGAGACTAGCGGGGAGACAGATACGCAGTATTTT
CDR3 protein: CASSETSGETDTQYF

V gene: TRBV13
J gene: TRBJ2-5
clone size: -
D gene: TRBD2
CDR3 DNA: TGTGCCAGCAGCTTACGCCTAGCGGGGGGGAAAGAGACCCAGTACTTC
CDR3 protein: CASSLRLAGGKETQYF

V gene: TRBV13
J gene: TRBJ1-2
clone size: few
D gene: -
CDR3 DNA: TGTGCCAGCAGCTTATCGGCTCTCTATGGCTACACCTTC
CDR3 protein: CASSLSALYGYTF

V gene: TRBV18
J gene: TRBJ2-3
clone size: -
D gene: TRBD2
CDR3 DNA: TGTGCCAGCTCACCAGGACCTAGCGGGGGCGGTAAAGATACGCAGTATTTT
CDR3 protein: CASSPGPSGGGKDTQYF

V gene: TRBV2
J gene: TRBJ1-2
clone size: -
D gene: -
CDR3 DNA: TGTGCCAGCAGTGAATTTCGGCAGGAACCCTATGGCTACACCTTC
CDR3 protein: CASSEFRQEPYGYTF

V gene: TRBV6-5
J gene: TRBJ2-6
clone size: -
D gene: TRBD2
CDR3 DNA: TGTGCCAGCAGTTCCCCCGGGGGGTCTGGGGCCAACGTCCTGACTTTC
CDR3 protein: CASSSPGGSGANVLTF

V gene: TRBV6-5
J gene: TRBJ2-7
clone size: few
D gene: -
CDR3 DNA: TGTGCCAGCAGTCCCCTGGGGGGGCACCGGGGCGAGTACTTC
CDR3 protein: CASSPLGGHRGEYF

V gene: TRBV2
J gene: TRBJ2-7
clone size: -
D gene: -
CDR3 DNA: TGTGCCAGCAGTGGCGGGACCTACCCCTACGAGCAGTACTTC
CDR3 protein: CASSGGTYPYEQYF

V gene: TRBV2
J gene: TRBJ2-1
clone size: -
D gene: -
CDR3 DNA: TGTGCCGGTCAGGGGGACTGGAACAATGAGCAGTTCTTC
CDR3 protein: CAGQGDWNNEQFF

V gene: TRBV18
J gene: TRBJ2-1
clone size: -
D gene: -
CDR3 DNA: TGTGCCAGCTCACCTAGGACGGGGAATGAGCAGTTCTTC
CDR3 protein: CASSPRTGNEQFF

V gene: TRBV21-1
J gene: TRBJ2-7
clone size: -
D gene: -
CDR3 DNA: TGTGCCAGCAGCAAAGATAGGATAGGCAGGTCTCCCTACGAGCAGTACTTC
CDR3 protein: CASSKDRIGRSPYEQYF

V gene: TRBV30
J gene: TRBJ2-2
clone size: -
D gene: -
CDR3 DNA: TGTGCCTGGAGTTTAAGGAGAAACACCGGGGAGCTGTTTTTT
CDR3 protein: CAWSLRRNTGELFF

V gene: TRBV11-3
J gene: TRBJ1-4
clone size: -
D gene: TRBD1
CDR3 DNA: TGTGCCAGCAGCTTTACCGGGACAGCTAATGAAAAACTGTTTTTT
CDR3 protein: CASSFTGTANEKLFF

V gene: TRBV5-6
J gene: TRBJ1-1
clone size: -
D gene: -
CDR3 DNA: TGTGCCAGCAGCTTGGAGGAGAGAAACACTGAAGCTTTCTTT
CDR3 protein: CASSLEERNTEAFF

V gene: TRBV12-5
J gene: TRBJ1-1
clone size: -
D gene: -
CDR3 DNA: TGTGCTAGTGGTCCCGGGGGGCGAACTGAAGCTTTCTTT
CDR3 protein: CASGPGGRTEAFF

V gene: TRBV13
J gene: TRBJ2-7
clone size: -
D gene: TRBD1
CDR3 DNA: TGTGCCAGCAGCACCATATCCGGGACAGCCTCCTACGAGCAGTACTTC
CDR3 protein: CASSTISGTASYEQYF

V gene: TRBV6-6
J gene: TRBJ2-7
clone size: -
D gene: -
CDR3 DNA: TGTGCCAGCCAGGGGGGGTCCAGCGGGGCCTACGAGCAGTACTTC
CDR3 protein: CASQGGSSGAYEQYF

V gene: TRBV5-1
J gene: TRBJ1-1
clone size: once
D gene: -
CDR3 DNA: TGCGCCAGCAGACTGACGTGGGACACTGAAGCTTTCTTT
CDR3 protein: CASRLTWDTEAFF

V gene: TRBV5-1
J gene: TRBJ2-3
clone size: -
D gene: TRBD1
CDR3 DNA: TGCGCCAGCAGCCAAGGACAGGACCCCTATACGCAGTATTTT
CDR3 protein: CASSQGQDPYTQYF

V gene: TRBV27
J gene: TRBJ2-1
clone size: -
D gene: -
CDR3 DNA: TGTGCCAGCAGTTTAGGGGCTAGCTCCTACAATGAGCAGTTCTTC
CDR3 protein: CASSLGASSYNEQFF

V gene: TRBV19
J gene: TRBJ2-7
clone size: -
D gene: -
CDR3 DNA: TGTGCCAGTAGTGAAAGACAGAGCTCTTCGTACAGCTCCTACGAGCAGTACTTC
CDR3 protein: CASSERQSSSYSSYEQYF

V gene: TRBV28
J gene: TRBJ1-1
clone size: -
D gene: -
CDR3 DNA: TGTGCCAGCAGCCCACGGGGGAATCGGAACACTGAAGCTTTCTTT
CDR3 protein: CASSPRGNRNTEAFF

V gene: TRBV15
J gene: TRBJ1-1
clone size: -
D gene: -
CDR3 DNA: TGTGCCACCAGCACCTGGACCAACACTGAAGCTTTCTTT
CDR3 protein: CATSTWTNTEAFF

V gene: TRBV28
J gene: TRBJ2-7
clone size: -
D gene: TRBD1
CDR3 DNA: TGTGCCAGCAGGGGAGACAGGGGGTTACGGCAGTACTTC
CDR3 protein: CASRGDRGLRQYF

V gene: TRBV19
J gene: TRBJ2-1
clone size: -
D gene: -
CDR3 DNA: TGTGCCAGTAGTACCCGGGCCCAAACAGGGGAGCAGTTCTTC
CDR3 protein: CASSTRAQTGEQFF

V gene: TRBV4-3
J gene: TRBJ1-2
clone size: -
D gene: -
CDR3 DNA: TGCGCCAGCAGCCAAGATCAGGATACGGACTATGGCTACACCTTC
CDR3 protein: CASSQDQDTDYGYTF

V gene: TRBV30
J gene: TRBJ2-3
clone size: -
D gene: TRBD2
CDR3 DNA: TGTGCCTGGAGTTGGCTAGCGGGAGTCACAGATACGCAGTATTTT
CDR3 protein: CAWSWLAGVTDTQYF

V gene: TRBV6-1
J gene: TRBJ2-2
clone size: -
D gene: -
CDR3 DNA: TGTGCCAGCAGTGAAATGCGAGGGGCCTCTAACACCGGGGAGCTGTTTTTT
CDR3 protein: CASSEMRGASNTGELFF

V gene: TRBV2
J gene: TRBJ1-1
clone size: -
D gene: TRBD1
CDR3 DNA: TGTGCCAGCAGTGGGGGACAGCCAGTCGGTGAAGCTTTCTTT
CDR3 protein: CASSGGQPVGEAFF

V gene: TRBV28
J gene: TRBJ1-1
clone size: few
D gene: -
CDR3 DNA: TGTGCCAGCAGATCGCCAGGACAGAACACTGAAGCTTTCTTT
CDR3 protein: CASRSPGQNTEAFF

V gene: TRBV19
J gene: TRBJ1-6
clone size: -
D gene: -
CDR3 DNA: TGTGCCAGTAGTACAGGGGACCCCTATAATTCACCCCTCCACTTT
CDR3 protein: CASSTGDPYNSPLHF

V gene: TRBV28
J gene: TRBJ1-2
clone size: -
D gene: TRBD1
CDR3 DNA: TGTGCCAGCACTGTTGTGGGACAGGGGCCTCTCGGCTACACCTTC
CDR3 protein: CASTVVGQGPLGYTF

V gene: TRBV7-8
J gene: TRBJ2-7
clone size: -
D gene: TRBD1
CDR3 DNA: TGTGCCAGCAGCCTTGGGACAGGGTCCTACGAGCAGTACTTC
CDR3 protein: CASSLGTGSYEQYF

V gene: TRBV11-2
J gene: TRBJ2-2
clone size: -
D gene: TRBD2
CDR3 DNA: TGTGCCAGCAGACTTTTTAGCGGGACCGGGGAGCTGTTTTTT
CDR3 protein: CASRLFSGTGELFF

V gene: TRBV9
J gene: TRBJ1-5
clone size: -
D gene: -
CDR3 DNA: TGTGCCAGCAGCGTAGGAGGATCCCCCAATCAGCCCCAGCATTTT
CDR3 protein: CASSVGGSPNQPQHF

V gene: TRBV4-1
J gene: TRBJ2-7
clone size: few
D gene: TRBD2
CDR3 DNA: TGCGCCAGCAGCCCCGAAGCGGGAGGGTCTCAGCAGTACTTC
CDR3 protein: CASSPEAGGSQQYF

V gene: TRBV10-3
J gene: TRBJ1-2
clone size: once
D gene: -
CDR3 DNA: TGTGCCATCAGTGAGTCGGTAACATCTAACTATGGCTACACCTTC
CDR3 protein: CAISESVTSNYGYTF

V gene: TRBV30
J gene: TRBJ1-1
clone size: -
D gene: TRBD1
CDR3 DNA: TGTGCCTGGATGGGGACAGGGGACGGGGAAGCTTTCTTT
CDR3 protein: CAWMGTGDGEAFF

V gene: TRBV6-1
J gene: TRBJ2-1
clone size: -
D gene: TRBD2
CDR3 DNA: TGTGCCAGCAGTGAGGGGGCGGGGGGGTCCTACAATGAGCAGTTCTTC
CDR3 protein: CASSEGAGGSYNEQFF

V gene: TRBV29-1
J gene: TRBJ2-4
clone size: -
D gene: -
CDR3 DNA: TGCAGCGTTGAACAGGGGGAGGACATTCAGTACTTC
CDR3 protein: CSVEQGEDIQYF

V gene: TRBV5-1
J gene: TRBJ1-4
clone size: -
D gene: -
CDR3 DNA: TGCGCCAGCAGCCCCGGCGGGATGGCAACTAATGAAAAACTGTTTTTT
CDR3 protein: CASSPGGMATNEKLFF

V gene: TRBV5-8
J gene: TRBJ1-5
clone size: once
D gene: -
CDR3 DNA: TGTGCCAGCAGCTTGGATCGGGGCGCAGGCAATCAGCCCCAGCATTTT
CDR3 protein: CASSLDRGAGNQPQHF

V gene: TRBV7-9
J gene: TRBJ2-5
clone size: -
D gene: -
CDR3 DNA: TGTGCCAGCAGGGGCCAGGGGGGAGAGACCCAGTACTTC
CDR3 protein: CASRGQGGETQYF

V gene: TRBV5-1
J gene: TRBJ1-5
clone size: -
D gene: -
CDR3 DNA: TGCGCCAGCAGCCCCGGACATACTAGCAATCAGCCCCAGCATTTT
CDR3 protein: CASSPGHTSNQPQHF

V gene: TRBV5-1
J gene: TRBJ1-1
clone size: -
D gene: -
CDR3 DNA: TGCGCCAGCAGGCTAGAGGGTGGAACTGAAGCTTTCTTT
CDR3 protein: CASRLEGGTEAFF

V gene: TRBV7-9
J gene: TRBJ2-7
clone size: -
D gene: -
CDR3 DNA: TGTGCCAGCAGCTTAGGAGCAGGAAACTACGAGCAGTACTTC
CDR3 protein: CASSLGAGNYEQYF

V gene: TRBV11-3
J gene: TRBJ2-7
clone size: -
D gene: -
CDR3 DNA: TGTGCCAGCAGCTTCGGAGGGGTAACCTACGAGCAGTACTTC
CDR3 protein: CASSFGGVTYEQYF